Listed here are 31 T cell receptor beta chains from one sample, sequenced in a study of beta chain features in type 1 diabetes. The authors reverse transcribed all of the isolated RNA, so sequencing captured expressed TCRB transcripts. Profiling relied on immunoSEQ multiplex PCR, and the TCRdb table lists in-frame clones only, not all of them. There are around 500,000 clones in the sample; over 9.5% occur only once, and approximately 0.045% lies in the top ten. The source material was naive CD4+ T cells from blood. These receptors came from a woman between 18 and 29 years old in good health.

V gene TRBV7-2 combines with J gene TRBJ1-1, with TRBD1 matching 7 bases. The V gene end was trimmed by 1 base and the J gene end by 4 bases; junction bases not matched to a gene: 6. CDR1 and CDR2 (germline): SGHTA, FQGNSA. This CDR3 region has 15 residues. CDR3 sequence reads: CASSLVAGGGTEAFF. The DNA for the CDR3 is TGTGCCAGCAGCTTAGTAGCAGGGGGTGGCACTGAAGCTTTCTTT. Using reference TRBV7-2 and TRBJ1-1 for the parts outside the CDR3, the full variable domain is GAGVSQSPSNKVTEKGKDVELRCDPISGHTALYWYRQSLGQGLEFLIYFQGNSAPDKSGLPSDRFSAERTGGSVSTLTIQRTQQEDSAVYLCASSLVAGGGTEAFFGQGTRLTVV.

The J gene is TRBJ2-5, the V gene TRBV18; a weak D match, TRBD2 (6 bases). Germline CDR1 KGHSH, CDR2 LQKENI. This CDR3 has 15 amino acids. V lost 3 bases and J 4 bases, leaving 15 bases between the germline ends. The CDR3 region has the DNA TGTGCCAGCTCACCGAGGAAAGCGGGTCCAGAGACCCAGTACTTC. Amino acid sequence: CASSPRKAGPETQYF.

V and J are TRBV28 and TRBJ1-4, with D unresolved. This CDR3 comprises 13 residues. The germline V gene has CDR1 MDHEN and CDR2 SYDVKM. V gave up 6 bases and J gave up 7 bases, with 12 bases separating them. The CDR3 bases are TGTGCCAGCAGCGGGCGACTCGGTGAAAAACTGTTTTTT. It translates to CASSGRLGEKLFF. The full variable domain, completed using reference TRBV28 and TRBJ1-4, is DVKVTQSSRYLVKRTGEKVFLECVQDMDHENMFWYRQDPGLGLRLIYFSYDVKMKEKGDIPEGYSVSREKKERFSLILESASTNQTSMYLCASSGRLGEKLFFGSGTQLSVL.

This clone was picked up a small number of times. The chain links TRBV9 to TRBJ2-1; 8 bases map to TRBD2. J was trimmed by 4 bases and V by 4 bases; bases with no gene match: 7. The CDR3 sequence is 15 residues long. CDR1 is SGDLS, CDR2 YYNGEE, per germline. CDR3 amino acids: CASSSGLAMYNEQFF. In nucleotides, the CDR3 is TGTGCCAGCAGCTCAGGACTAGCCATGTACAATGAGCAGTTCTTC.

This clone was observed a handful of times. The CDR3 bases are TGTGCCAGCAGCTTAGCTAGCGGGAGATGGGATACGCAGTATTTT. This encodes CASSLASGRWDTQYF. The chain combines TRBV7-2 with TRBJ2-3, with 9 bases aligning to TRBD2. This CDR3 spans 15 amino acids. The V gene end was trimmed by 0 bases and the J gene end by 6 bases; junction bases not matched to a gene: 4. Germline V lookup: CDR1 SGHTA, CDR2 FQGNSA.

This clone turned up a few times. The chain joins TRBV5-1 to TRBJ2-7; 9 bases fit TRBD2. The V segment lost 1 base and the J segment 1 base; nucleotides outside the gene matches: 6. There are 16 residues in the CDR3. Per germline, CDR1 SGHRS and CDR2 YFSETQ. CDR3 DNA sequence: TGCGCCAGCAGCTTGTTCGGCGGGAGGGAATCCTACGAGCAGTACTTC. Its translation: CASSLFGGRESYEQYF.

The chain has TRBV1 and TRBJ2-2. TRBV1 is annotated as a pseudogene. The CDR3 totals 12 residues. As DNA, the CDR3 is TGCACCCTACCAAATGGGGTCGGGGAGCTGTTTTTT. It is translated as CTLPNGVGELFF.

This clone was observed a few times. The chain employs TRBV30 and TRBJ2-7, with TRBD2 matching over 13 bases. The V gene end was trimmed by 4 bases and the J gene end by 3 bases; junction bases not matched to a gene: 12. The CDR3 spans 17 residues. Germline CDR1 and CDR2: GTSNPN and SVGIG (reference sequence). CDR3 amino acids: CAWTRKTSGRINYEQYF. In DNA, the CDR3 is TGTGCCTGGACTCGGAAGACTAGCGGGAGGATAAACTACGAGCAGTACTTC.

The genes are TRBV6-1 and TRBJ2-5; D gene uncertain. The CDR3 has 13 residues. Trimming cost V 4 bases and J 3 bases, with 9 bases left between them. Germline V gives CDR1 MNHNS, CDR2 SASEGT. CDR3 sequence: CASSGAVEETQYF. The CDR3 coding sequence is TGTGCCAGCAGTGGGGCAGTGGAAGAGACCCAGTACTTC.

This clone showed up many times. V gene TRBV29-1 combines with J gene TRBJ2-5; 7 nucleotides line up with TRBD1. This CDR3 contains 14 residues. Trimming cost V 7 bases and J 0 bases; bases outside gene matches: 8. The germline V gene encodes CDR1 SQVTM and CDR2 ANQGSEA. CDR3 sequence reads: CSAAGTAYQETQYF. CDR3 nucleotide sequence: TGCAGCGCCGCCGGGACAGCGTACCAAGAGACCCAGTACTTC. Looking up the rest from reference TRBV29-1 and TRBJ2-5 gives the full variable domain: SAVISQKPSRDICQRGTSLTIQCQVDSQVTMMFWYRQQPGQSLTLIATANQGSEATYESGFVIDKFPISRPNLTFSTLTVSNMSPEDSSIYLCSAAGTAYQETQYFGPGTRLLVL.

The chain carries TRBV5-4 and TRBJ2-3; D unclear. The germline V and J ends were trimmed by 0 bases and 2 bases, with 10 bases remaining between them. The CDR3 has 15 residues. Germline V gene data show CDR1 as SGHNT and CDR2 as YYREEE (reference sequence). The CDR3 coding sequence is TGTGCCAGCAGCTTGGATCCCGGACCCACAGATACGCAGTATTTT. Its protein is CASSLDPGPTDTQYF.

The rearrangement links TRBV20-1 to TRBJ1-5, with D uncertain. The CDR3 is 11 residues long. Trimming left V 6 bases short and J 5 bases short, with 8 bases between. CDR1 and CDR2 (germline): DFQATT, SNEGSKA (reference sequence). The CDR3 DNA is TGCAGTGCCGAGGGCGATCAGCCCCAGCATTTT. Its protein product is CSAEGDQPQHF.

The CDR3 reads CASSISSDSYNEQFF. CDR3 in DNA: TGCGCCAGCAGCATCAGTTCGGATTCCTACAATGAGCAGTTCTTC. The chain recombines TRBV5-1 with TRBJ2-1; D uncertain. CDR1 is SGHRS, CDR2 YFSETQ, per germline. The ends were cut back, 4 bases at V and 1 base at J, with 12 bases in the middle. This CDR3 has 15 amino acids.

This clone has a handful of counts. The V gene is TRBV7-2, the J gene TRBJ2-1; TRBD2 aligns across 9 bases. The germline gives CDR1 SGHTA, CDR2 FQGNSA. This CDR3 has 15 amino acids. The ends lost 7 bases at V and 5 bases at J; junction bases unmatched: 9. CDR3 coding DNA: TGTGCCAGCACCTATCGTGCGGGAGGGGACAATGAGCAGTTCTTC. This translates into CASTYRAGGDNEQFF. Full variable domain (outside the CDR3, taken from reference TRBV7-2 and TRBJ2-1): GAGVSQSPSNKVTEKGKDVELRCDPISGHTALYWYRQSLGQGLEFLIYFQGNSAPDKSGLPSDRFSAERTGGSVSTLTIQRTQQEDSAVYLCASTYRAGGDNEQFFGPGTRLTVL.

In this sample, this clone turned up a few times. The CDR3 protein is CASSKETGWSYNEQFF. Here the CDR3 DNA reads TGTGCCAGCAGCAAAGAAACAGGGTGGTCGTACAATGAGCAGTTCTTC. The V call is TRBV21-1, the J call TRBJ2-1; the table's TRBD1 call for D was not verified on the DNA. TRBV21-1 is assigned pseudogene status. This CDR3 region has 16 residues.

This clone was seen a few times. The chain is built from TRBV7-9 and TRBJ2-7; D is perhaps TRBD2 (6 bases). The CDR3 has 15 amino acids. CDR1 is SEHNR, CDR2 FQNEAQ, per germline (reference sequence). Between the trimmed V and J ends, which lost 4 bases and 3 bases, there was a span of 16 bases. DNA of the CDR3: TGTGCCAGCAGCTCCCCCGCGGGACTCAACTACGAGCAGTACTTC. It specifies CASSSPAGLNYEQYF. Using reference TRBV7-9 and TRBJ2-7 for the parts outside the CDR3, the full variable domain is DTGVSQNPRHKITKRGQNVTFRCDPISEHNRLYWYRQTLGQGPEFLTYFQNEAQLEKSRLLSDRFSAERPKGSFSTLEIQRTEQGDSAMYLCASSSPAGLNYEQYFGPGTRLTVT.

The rearrangement uses TRBV27 and TRBJ2-1, with TRBD1 identical over 9 bases. The germline V gene encodes CDR1 MNHEY and CDR2 SMNVEV (reference sequence). Trimming removed 7 bases from V and 5 bases from J; junction bases left unmatched: 9. The CDR3 runs 15 residues. This chain's CDR3 is CASIRLGQGNNEQFF. CDR3 sequence (DNA): TGTGCCAGCATTCGGCTGGGACAGGGAAACAATGAGCAGTTCTTC.

In regard to this clone: This sample also contains other DNA sequences that code for the same CDR3. The V gene is TRBV20-1, the J gene TRBJ1-2; D uncertain. This CDR3 contains 10 residues. Trimming took 3 bases from V and 1 from J, leaving 0 bases between them. The germline gives CDR1 DFQATT, CDR2 SNEGSKA (reference sequence). The CDR3 reads CSASNYGYTF. The CDR3, as DNA: TGCAGTGCTAGTAACTATGGCTACACCTTC.

This clone was counted a few times. The rearrangement links TRBV28 to TRBJ2-7; weak D call: TRBD1 (6 bases). With 4 bases removed from V and 4 bases from J, the gap between germline ends came to 14 bases. The germline V gene has CDR1 MDHEN and CDR2 SYDVKM. The length of the CDR3 is 14 residues. CDR3 amino acids: CASSSLTGSYEQYV. DNA of the CDR3: TGTGCCAGCAGTTCCCTAACAGGGTCGTACGAGCAGTACGTC.

About this clone: This may arise from a read error, as a much more abundant clone is one base away. This chain connects TRBV6-5 to TRBJ2-1; TRBD1 matches 7 bases. This CDR3 comprises 15 residues. Germline values: CDR1 MNHEY, CDR2 SVGAGI. The trim removed 6 bases at V and 0 bases at J, leaving 5 bases unmatched. The CDR3 loop is CASSQTGTSYNEQFF. The CDR3 DNA follows: TGTGCCAGCAGCCAGACAGGGACCTCCTACAATGAGCAGTTCTTC.

This clone appeared a few times. The V gene is TRBV6-5, the J gene TRBJ2-1; 15 bases line up with TRBD2. The V gene end was trimmed by 5 bases and the J gene end by 12 bases; junction bases not matched to a gene: 5. The CDR3 has 14 residues. The germline CDR1 and CDR2 sequences are MNHEY and SVGAGI. As DNA, the CDR3 is TGTGCCAGCAGTATGGGACTAGCGGGAGGATTGCAGTTCTTC. Translation: CASSMGLAGGLQFF.

This clone has a handful of counts. J is TRBJ1-1 and V is TRBV4-1; D unclear. V lost 0 bases to trimming and J lost 7 bases, with 9 bases between them. Germline V gene sequence: CDR1 MGHRA, CDR2 YSYEKL. The CDR3 spans 13 residues. CDR3: CASSQDRGGEAFF. DNA for the CDR3: TGCGCCAGCAGCCAAGACCGCGGAGGTGAAGCTTTCTTT.

The chain carries TRBV6-6 and TRBJ2-3; 9 bases are shared with TRBD2. Unmatched junction bases numbered 8, after V lost 2 bases and J lost 5 bases. Germline V gene lookup returns CDR1 MNHNY and CDR2 SVGAGI (reference sequence). This CDR3 contains 16 residues. The CDR3 loop is CASSYELAGSGDTQYF. The CDR3, as DNA: TGTGCCAGCAGTTACGAACTAGCGGGTTCCGGAGATACGCAGTATTTT.

The chain combines TRBV7-9 with TRBJ1-4; 7 bases align to TRBD1. Looked up from germline, CDR1 is SEHNR and CDR2 is FQNEAQ (reference sequence). The ends lost 5 bases at V and 5 bases at J; junction bases unmatched: 8. The CDR3 runs to 15 residues. The CDR3 sequence is CASSPSRGVNEKLFF. CDR3 bases: TGTGCCAGCAGCCCCTCCAGGGGGGTGAATGAAAAACTGTTTTTT.

V usage is TRBV2 and J usage is TRBJ2-7; no clear D gene. Trimming took off 7 bases at V and 6 bases at J, with 13 bases between the two ends. This CDR3 is 12 amino acids long. Germline CDR1 and CDR2: SNHLY and FYNNEI. CDR3 coding DNA: TGTGCCAGCAACTGGCTAGTGGCCGAGCAGTACTTC. It specifies CASNWLVAEQYF.

This clone was seen only a few times. This chain uses TRBV10-3 with TRBJ1-1; D uncertain. The V end lost 2 bases, the J end lost 1 base, and 2 bases lay between the germline ends. Germline values: CDR1 ENHRY, CDR2 SYGVKD. This CDR3 has 12 residues. CDR3 in DNA: TGTGCCATCAGTGAGGAGAACACTGAAGCTTTCTTT. This gives the protein CAISEENTEAFF.

The genes are TRBV6-5 and TRBJ2-7; TRBD2 matches at 8 bases. With 4 bases clipped from V and 3 bases from J, the junction kept 8 bases outside the gene matches. Germline V CDR1 and CDR2: MNHEY, SVGAGI. The CDR3 loop spans 15 amino acids. CDR3 sequence: CASSSGGGPVYEQYF. The CDR3 DNA reads as TGTGCCAGCAGTTCTGGCGGGGGGCCGGTCTACGAGCAGTACTTC.

This clone has only a few counts. V usage is TRBV7-8 and J usage is TRBJ2-6; D not certain. Germline values: CDR1 SGHVS, CDR2 FQNEAQ. V lost 4 bases and J 2 bases, leaving 12 bases between the germline ends. This CDR3 has 16 amino acids. CDR3 DNA: TGTGCCAGCAGCTACCGACTGATGACTGGGGCCAACGTCCTGACTTTC. This codes for CASSYRLMTGANVLTF.

This clone has only a few counts. This chain connects TRBV11-1 to TRBJ2-5; D gene unclear. The CDR3 contains 13 residues. With 3 bases removed from V and 5 bases from J, the gap between germline ends came to 10 bases. From germline, CDR1 is SGHAT and CDR2 FQDESV (reference sequence). The DNA of the CDR3 is TGTGCCAGCAGCTTTGACCGGGCGGAGACCCAGTACTTC. Its protein product is CASSFDRAETQYF.

This clone has more than one count but fewer than ten. J is TRBJ2-5 and V is TRBV7-9; 8 positions agree with TRBD1. CDR3 size: 16 residues. Trimming took 5 bases from V and 1 from J; bases not matched to a gene: 9. Germline-derived CDR1 and CDR2 are SEHNR and FQNEAQ (reference sequence). The CDR3 coding sequence is TGTGCCAGCAGCCTCTGGGGGCAGGGGGCCCAAGAGACCCAGTACTTC. Translation gives CASSLWGQGAQETQYF.

A few counts support this clone. The chain couples TRBV25-1 to TRBJ2-1, with D unresolved. Germline CDR1 and CDR2: MGHDK and SYGVNS. V lost 4 bases, J lost 4 bases, and 14 bases lay in between. CDR3 size: 15 residues. The CDR3: CASSAGAITYNEQFF. The CDR3 DNA reads as TGTGCCAGCAGTGCCGGCGCCATCACGTACAATGAGCAGTTCTTC.